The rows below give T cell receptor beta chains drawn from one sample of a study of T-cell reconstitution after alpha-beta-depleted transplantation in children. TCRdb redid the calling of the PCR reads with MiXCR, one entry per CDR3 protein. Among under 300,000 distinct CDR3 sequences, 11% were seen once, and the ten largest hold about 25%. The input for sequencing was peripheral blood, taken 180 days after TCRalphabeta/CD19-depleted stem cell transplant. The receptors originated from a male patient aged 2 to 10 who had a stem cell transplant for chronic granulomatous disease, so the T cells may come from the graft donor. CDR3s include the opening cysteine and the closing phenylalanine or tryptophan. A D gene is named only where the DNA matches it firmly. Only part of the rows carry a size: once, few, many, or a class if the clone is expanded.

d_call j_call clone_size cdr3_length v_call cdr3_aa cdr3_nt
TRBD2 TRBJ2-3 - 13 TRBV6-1 CASSARLADTQYF TGTGCCAGCAGTGCCAGACTAGCGGATACGCAGTATTTT
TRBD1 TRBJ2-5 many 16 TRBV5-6 CASIFRGTGGKETQYF TGTGCCAGCATCTTTAGGGGAACAGGGGGCAAAGAGACCCAGTACTTC
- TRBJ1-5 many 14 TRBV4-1 CASSQRQSNQPQHF TGCGCCAGCAGCCAAAGACAGAGCAATCAGCCCCAGCATTTT
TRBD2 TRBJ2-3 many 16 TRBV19 CASSIEQRGFTDTQYF TGTGCCAGTAGTATAGAGCAGCGGGGGTTCACAGATACGCAGTATTTT
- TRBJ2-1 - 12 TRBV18 CASSSVQNEQFF TGTGCCAGCTCATCAGTGCAGAATGAGCAGTTCTTC
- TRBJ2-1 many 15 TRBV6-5 CASSYAGSLSNEQFF TGTGCCAGCAGTTATGCGGGAAGTTTAAGTAATGAGCAGTTCTTC
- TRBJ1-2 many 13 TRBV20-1 CSATGAPQYGYTF TGCAGTGCCACCGGGGCTCCTCAATATGGCTACACCTTC
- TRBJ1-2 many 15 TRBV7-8 CASSLKGTGYYGYTF TGTGCCAGCAGCCTCAAAGGGACGGGCTACTATGGCTACACCTTC
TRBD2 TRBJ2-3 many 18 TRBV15 CATSRDRAGALLTDTQYF TGTGCCACCAGCAGAGATCGTGCGGGAGCCTTACTCACAGATACGCAGTATTTT
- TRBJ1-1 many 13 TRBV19 CASSNGLMTEAFF TGTGCCAGTAGTAACGGGCTGATGACTGAAGCTTTCTTT
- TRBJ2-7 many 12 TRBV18 CASFSIPYEQYF TGTGCCAGCTTCTCAATACCCTACGAGCAGTACTTC
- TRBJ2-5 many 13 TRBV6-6 CASSRGRKETQYF TGTGCCAGCAGTAGGGGGAGAAAAGAGACCCAGTACTTC
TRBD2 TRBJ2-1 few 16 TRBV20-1 CSAPRGLAGGQGEQFF TGCAGTGCCCCGCGCGGACTAGCGGGAGGGCAGGGTGAGCAGTTCTTC
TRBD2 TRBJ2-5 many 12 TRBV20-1 CSGDRGGETQYF TGCAGTGGCGACCGGGGGGGAGAGACCCAGTACTTC
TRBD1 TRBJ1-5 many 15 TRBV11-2 CASSSGQGAKQPQHF TGTGCCAGCAGCTCGGGCCAGGGGGCTAAACAGCCCCAGCATTTT
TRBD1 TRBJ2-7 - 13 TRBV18 CASSQGVSYEQYF TGTGCCAGCTCTCAGGGGGTAAGCTACGAGCAGTACTTC
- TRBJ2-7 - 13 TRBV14 CASSRGLLLEQYF TGTGCCAGCAGCCGAGGGCTCCTCCTCGAGCAGTACTTC
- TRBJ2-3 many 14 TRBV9 CASTRTGGPDTQYF TGTGCCAGCACCCGGACAGGAGGGCCAGATACGCAGTATTTT
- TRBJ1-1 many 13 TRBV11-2 CASSRGQYTEAFF TGTGCCAGCAGCCGGGGACAATACACTGAAGCTTTCTTT
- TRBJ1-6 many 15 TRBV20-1 CSARWGQGDNSPLHF TGCAGTGCTAGATGGGGACAAGGAGATAATTCACCCCTCCACTTT
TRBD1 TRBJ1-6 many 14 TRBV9 CASSVTGSNSPLHF TGTGCCAGCAGCGTGACAGGGTCTAATTCACCCCTCCACTTT
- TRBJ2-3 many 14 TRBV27 CASSLWKATDTQYF TGTGCCAGCAGTTTATGGAAGGCCACAGATACGCAGTATTTT
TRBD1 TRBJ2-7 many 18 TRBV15 CATSGSLDRDLINYEQYF TGTGCCACCAGCGGAAGCTTAGACAGGGACCTCATAAATTACGAGCAGTACTTC
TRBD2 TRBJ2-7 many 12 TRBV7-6 CASSSSGSLQYF TGTGCCAGCAGCAGTAGCGGGAGTTTGCAGTACTTC
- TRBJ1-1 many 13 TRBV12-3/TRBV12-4 CASSITPGTEAFF TGTGCCAGCAGTATAACCCCGGGGACTGAAGCTTTCTTT
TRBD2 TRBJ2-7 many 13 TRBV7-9 CASSTGGIHEQYF TGTGCCAGCTCCACCGGGGGGATCCACGAGCAGTACTTC
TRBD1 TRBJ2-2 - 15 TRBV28 CASSNRQGETGELFF TGTGCCAGCAGTAACCGACAGGGAGAGACCGGGGAGCTGTTTTTT
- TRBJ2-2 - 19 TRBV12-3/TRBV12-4 CASRPLSPRGLTNTGELFF TGTGCCAGCAGACCCCTTAGCCCCCGAGGACTAACGAACACCGGGGAGCTGTTTTTT
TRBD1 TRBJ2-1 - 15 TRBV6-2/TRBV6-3 CASRAGTGDYNEQFF TGTGCCAGCAGGGCCGGGACAGGAGATTACAATGAGCAGTTCTTC
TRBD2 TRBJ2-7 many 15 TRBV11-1 CASRITTSASYEQYF TGTGCCAGCAGGATAACGACTAGCGCGTCCTACGAGCAGTACTTC
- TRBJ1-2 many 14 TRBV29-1 CSVELQGRDYGYTF TGCAGCGTTGAATTGCAGGGCCGAGACTATGGCTACACCTTC
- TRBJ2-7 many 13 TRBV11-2 CASSLNKDYEQYF TGTGCCAGCAGCTTAAACAAGGACTACGAGCAGTACTTC
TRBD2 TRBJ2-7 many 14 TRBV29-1 CSVELAGGVGEQYF TGCAGCGTTGAGTTAGCGGGAGGGGTCGGCGAGCAGTACTTC
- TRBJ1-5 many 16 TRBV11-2 CASSPLRGGSNQPQHF TGTGCCAGCAGCCCCCTGAGGGGGGGTAGCAATCAGCCCCAGCATTTT
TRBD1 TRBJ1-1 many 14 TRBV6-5 CASSPTGVNTEAFF TGTGCCAGCAGCCCCACAGGGGTCAACACTGAAGCTTTCTTT
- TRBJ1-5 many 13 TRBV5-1 CASSLGERQPQHF TGCGCCAGCAGCTTGGGGGAACGTCAGCCCCAGCATTTT
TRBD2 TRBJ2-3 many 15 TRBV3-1 CASSKIAGARDTQYF TGTGCCAGCAGCAAAATAGCGGGGGCGAGAGATACGCAGTATTTT
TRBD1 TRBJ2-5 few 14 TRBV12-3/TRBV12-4 CASSADREQETQYF TGTGCCAGCAGCGCCGACAGGGAACAAGAGACCCAGTACTTC
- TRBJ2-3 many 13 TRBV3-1 CASSNTLPDTQYF TGTGCCAGCAGCAACACCCTTCCAGATACGCAGTATTTT
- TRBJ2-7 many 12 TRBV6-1 CASTSNGYEQYF TGTGCCAGCACTAGTAACGGATACGAGCAGTACTTC
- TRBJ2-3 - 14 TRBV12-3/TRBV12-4 CASTSLAVTDTHYF TGTGCCAGCACCTCCCTAGCTGTTACAGATACGCATTATTTT
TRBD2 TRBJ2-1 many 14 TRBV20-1 CSAGGLAGVNEQFF TGCAGTGCTGGGGGGCTAGCGGGAGTCAATGAGCAGTTCTTC
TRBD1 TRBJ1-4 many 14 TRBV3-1 CASSPDRAFEKLFF TGTGCCAGCAGCCCCGACAGGGCGTTTGAAAAACTGTTTTTT
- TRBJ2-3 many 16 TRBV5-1 CASSFRDLRATDTQYF TGCGCCAGCAGCTTTCGGGACCTCCGAGCAACAGATACGCAGTATTTT
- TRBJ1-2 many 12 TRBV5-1 CASRQASYGYTF TGCGCCAGCAGACAGGCGTCGTATGGCTACACCTTC
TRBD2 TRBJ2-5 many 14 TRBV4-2 CASSQSAGGETQYF TGTGCCAGCAGCCAATCAGCGGGAGGCGAGACCCAGTACTTC
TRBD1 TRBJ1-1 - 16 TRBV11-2 CASSLTRGQRNTEAFF TGTGCCAGCAGCTTAACCCGGGGACAGAGGAACACTGAAGCTTTCTTT
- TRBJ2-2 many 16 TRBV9 CASSVEADANTGELFF TGTGCCAGCAGCGTAGAGGCAGACGCGAACACCGGGGAGCTGTTTTTT
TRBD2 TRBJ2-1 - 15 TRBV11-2 CASSLAKREVVEQFF TGTGCCAGCAGTTTAGCAAAGCGGGAGGTCGTTGAGCAGTTCTTC
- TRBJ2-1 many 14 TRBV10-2 CASSEDPRDTEQFF TGCGCCAGCAGTGAGGACCCTAGGGACACTGAGCAGTTCTTC
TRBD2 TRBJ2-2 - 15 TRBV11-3 CASSQGLAGVGEPFF TGTGCCAGCAGCCAGGGACTAGCGGGAGTAGGGGAGCCGTTTTTT
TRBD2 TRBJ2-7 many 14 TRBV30 CAWSLPGTRFEQYF TGTGCCTGGAGTCTCCCCGGGACTAGGTTCGAGCAGTACTTC
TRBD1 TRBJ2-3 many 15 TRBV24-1 CATSDTGQLTDTQYF TGTGCCACCAGTGACACGGGACAGTTAACAGATACGCAGTATTTT
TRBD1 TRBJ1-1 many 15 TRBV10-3 CAIRRQGAGDTEAFF TGTGCCATCAGAAGACAGGGGGCGGGGGACACTGAAGCTTTCTTT
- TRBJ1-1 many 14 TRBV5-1 CASSLVQANTEAFF TGCGCCAGCAGCTTGGTACAGGCGAACACTGAAGCTTTCTTT